What follows are 16 T cell receptor beta chains derived from one specimen sequenced in a study of early T cells in non-severe SARS-CoV-2 infection (dated by TCRdb to the early 2020s). Library method: 5' RACE. The sequencer was a NextSeq 500. Using fastp at Q25 and MiXCR, TCRdb reprocessed the public reads and kept productive beta chains. Rows with one shared CDR3 protein collapse into an entry with the most common genes and DNA. The sample data list around 80,000 distinct CDR3 sequences, and about 13% of these were observed just once. About 6% of the sample belongs to the ten largest clones. The sequenced sample was whole blood. Receptors were obtained from an adult who was a healthcare worker with PCR-confirmed SARS-CoV-2 infection or an uninfected control (not recorded which).

This clonotype was observed many times. The V gene is TRBV19, the J gene TRBJ1-6, with D possibly TRBD1 on 6 matching bases. CDR3 length: 15 amino acids. Germline values: CDR1 LNHDA, CDR2 SQIVND (reference sequence). The germline V and J ends were trimmed by 6 bases and 11 bases, with 20 bases remaining between them. CDR3 sequence: CASSSGKAQGTPLHF. The DNA of the CDR3 is TGTGCCAGTAGCTCTGGGAAGGCCCAGGGGACACCCCTCCACTTT.

This clonotype was counted only a few times. The rearrangement links TRBV28 to TRBJ2-7; the match to TRBD1 covers 9 bases. The CDR3 totals 15 residues. V was pared by 4 bases and J by 4 bases, with 8 bases of the junction left unmatched. CDR1 and CDR2 from the germline V gene are MDHEN and SYDVKM. DNA of the CDR3: TGTGCCAGCAGTTCCCCTATGACAGGGGGGTACGAGCAGTACTTC. Protein sequence: CASSSPMTGGYEQYF.

This sequence joins TRBV28 and TRBJ2-7, with 9 positions matching TRBD1. The CDR3 runs to 16 residues. Trimming removed 4 bases from V and 9 bases from J; junction bases left unmatched: 16. The V gene's germline CDR1 is MDHEN and CDR2 SYDVKM. This CDR3 is CASSSLPGTGKIGQYF. The CDR3, as DNA: TGTGCCAGCAGTTCCTTGCCCGGGACAGGGAAGATCGGGCAGTACTTC.

This chain joins TRBV28 and TRBJ2-3; D uncertain. V lost 5 bases to trimming and J lost 10 bases, with 10 bases between them. The CDR3 covers 11 residues. The V gene's germline CDR1 is MDHEN and CDR2 SYDVKM. In nucleotides, the CDR3 is TGTGCCAGCAGTCCACTCCAGGCGCAGTATTTT. This sequence encodes CASSPLQAQYF.

This clonotype was seen repeatedly, ten times or more. The rearrangement joins TRBV6-5 to TRBJ1-1; D not certain. The CDR3 runs 14 residues. Germline V gene data show CDR1 as MNHEY and CDR2 as SVGAGI. V lost 3 bases and J lost 11, with 19 bases in between. CDR3 loop: CASSYNDASGEAFF. The CDR3 coding sequence is TGTGCCAGCAGTTATAACGACGCCTCCGGGGAGGCTTTCTTT.

The V call is TRBV5-8, the J call TRBJ1-1, with a tentative D call TRBD1 (6 bases). Trimming left V 2 bases short and J 1 base short, with 15 bases between. This CDR3 comprises 16 residues. The V gene's germline CDR1 is SGHTS and CDR2 YDEGEE. The CDR3 nucleotides are TGTGCCAGCAGCTTTTTGCCAGGGGAGGGGAACACTGAAGCTTTCTTT. Translating it yields CASSFLPGEGNTEAFF. The full variable domain, with the rest looked up from reference TRBV5-8 and TRBJ1-1, is EAGVTQSPTHLIKTRGQQATLRCSPISGHTSVYWYQQALGLGLQFLLWYDEGEERNRGNFPPRFSGRQFPNYSSELNVNALELEDSALYLCASSFLPGEGNTEAFFGQGTRLTVV.

This clonotype has a handful of counts. The chain has TRBV2 and TRBJ1-4; 8 nucleotides align to TRBD1. The CDR3 extends over 14 amino acids. The junction had 7 bases not matched to a gene; V was cut back by 6 bases and J by 7 bases. The germline CDR1 and CDR2 sequences are SNHLY and FYNNEI. The CDR3 sequence is CASSDRGLSEKLFF. The CDR3 DNA reads TGTGCCAGCAGCGACAGGGGTCTAAGTGAAAAACTGTTTTTT. The full variable domain, with the rest looked up from reference TRBV2 and TRBJ1-4, is EPEVTQTPSHQVTQMGQEVILRCVPISNHLYFYWYRQILGQKVEFLVSFYNNEISEKSEIFDDQFSVERPDGSNFTLKIRSTKLEDSAMYFCASSDRGLSEKLFFGSGTQLSVL.

This clonotype was counted a few times. CDR3 region: CSGDRVGNTEAFF. The CDR3 coding sequence is TGCAGCGGTGACAGGGTAGGAAACACTGAAGCTTTCTTT. This chain links TRBV29-1 with TRBJ1-1, with 7 bases lining up with TRBD1. The ends lost 7 bases at V and 2 bases at J; junction bases unmatched: 7. The CDR3 totals 13 residues. Germline CDR1 and CDR2: SQVTM and ANQGSEA. The variable domain in full, with the rest retrieved from reference TRBV29-1 and TRBJ1-1, is SAVISQKPSRDICQRGTSLTIQCQVDSQVTMMFWYRQQPGQSLTLIATANQGSEATYESGFVIDKFPISRPNLTFSTLTVSNMSPEDSSIYLCSGDRVGNTEAFFGQGTRLTVV.

This clonotype has a count of ten or more. The chain employs TRBV18 and TRBJ1-1; 10 bases line up with TRBD1. CDR3 size: 14 residues. The germline CDR1 and CDR2 sequences are KGHSH and LQKENI. Germline trimming cut 3 bases from V and 8 bases from J; bases unmatched to any gene: 6. DNA of the CDR3: TGTGCCAGCTCACCCCGGGACAGGGGAACGGAAGCTTTCTTT. Translated, it gives CASSPRDRGTEAFF.

This clonotype was detected many times. The chain uses TRBV9 and TRBJ2-2, with 8 bases fitting TRBD2. The junction had 10 bases not matched to a gene; V was cut back by 4 bases and J by 8 bases. This CDR3 spans 15 amino acids. Germline-derived CDR1 and CDR2 are SGDLS and YYNGEE. The CDR3 sequence is CASSQHGSGRGELFF. The CDR3 bases are TGTGCCAGCAGCCAACATGGAAGCGGGAGAGGGGAGCTGTTTTTT.

This clonotype was seen a few times. The V call is TRBV11-3, the J call TRBJ2-5; D gene ambiguous. This CDR3 contains 13 residues. The germline V gene has CDR1 SGHNT and CDR2 YENEEA. V gave up 5 bases and J gave up 2 bases, with 9 bases separating them. The CDR3, as DNA: TGTGCCAGCAGCCCAGGTGGTCAAGAGACCCAGTACTTC. It is translated as CASSPGGQETQYF. Using reference TRBV11-3 and TRBJ2-5 for the parts outside the CDR3, the full variable domain is EAGVVQSPRYKIIEKKQPVAFWCNPISGHNTLYWYLQNLGQGPELLIRYENEEAVDDSQLPKDRFSAERLKGVDSTLKIQPAELGDSAVYLCASSPGGQETQYFGPGTRLLVL.

This chain joins TRBV7-8 and TRBJ1-6; D unclear. Trimming left V 5 bases short and J 10 bases short, with 12 bases between. The CDR3 has 13 amino acids. Germline V lookup: CDR1 SGHVS, CDR2 FQNEAQ. This chain's CDR3 is CASSPGIQSPLHF. The DNA for the CDR3 is TGTGCCAGCAGCCCTGGGATTCAGTCACCCCTCCACTTT.

The gene calls are TRBV7-3 and TRBJ1-2, with D possibly matching TRBD1 (5 bases). Trimming left V 5 bases short and J 10 bases short, with 17 bases between. CDR1 and CDR2 (germline): SGHTA, FQGTGA. CDR3 length: 13 residues. The CDR3 sequence is CASSPNWTGTYTF. As DNA, the CDR3 is TGTGCCAGCAGCCCCAACTGGACTGGGACCTACACCTTC.

This clonotype was observed many times. This CDR3 reads CASSRDREEQYF. In DNA, the CDR3 is TGTGCCAGCTCGAGGGACCGTGAGGAGCAGTACTTC. The chain uses TRBV3-1 and TRBJ2-7; D tentatively reads TRBD1 or TRBD2 (5 bases each). The CDR3 contains 12 residues. Deletions cut 8 bases from V and 7 bases from J, with 15 bases between. Looked up from germline, CDR1 is LGHDT and CDR2 is YNNKEL (reference sequence).

This clonotype came up many times. The chain joins TRBV7-9 to TRBJ1-1; D not resolved. Germline assignment: CDR1 SEHNR and CDR2 FQNEAQ (reference sequence). The CDR3 extends over 15 amino acids. Trimming stripped 5 bases from V and 5 bases from J, with 18 bases between. The CDR3 DNA is TGTGCCAGCAGCAAAGCGCTGGGAGATGGGACTGAAGCTTTCTTT. The encoded protein is CASSKALGDGTEAFF. Full variable domain (missing parts from reference TRBV7-9 and TRBJ1-1): DTGVSQNPRHKITKRGQNVTFRCDPISEHNRLYWYRQTLGQGPEFLTYFQNEAQLEKSRLLSDRFSAERPKGSFSTLEIQRTEQGDSAMYLCASSKALGDGTEAFFGQGTRLTVV.

This clonotype was seen ten or more times. The chain has TRBV9 and TRBJ2-1; TRBD1 or TRBD2 may be the D gene (6 bases each). V lost 2 bases to trimming and J lost 2 bases, with 17 bases between them. CDR1 and CDR2 from the germline V gene are SGDLS and YYNGEE. The CDR3 has 17 amino acids. CDR3: CASSVGTRGAAYNEQFF. As DNA, the CDR3 is TGTGCCAGCAGCGTGGGAACGAGGGGGGCCGCCTACAATGAGCAGTTCTTC.